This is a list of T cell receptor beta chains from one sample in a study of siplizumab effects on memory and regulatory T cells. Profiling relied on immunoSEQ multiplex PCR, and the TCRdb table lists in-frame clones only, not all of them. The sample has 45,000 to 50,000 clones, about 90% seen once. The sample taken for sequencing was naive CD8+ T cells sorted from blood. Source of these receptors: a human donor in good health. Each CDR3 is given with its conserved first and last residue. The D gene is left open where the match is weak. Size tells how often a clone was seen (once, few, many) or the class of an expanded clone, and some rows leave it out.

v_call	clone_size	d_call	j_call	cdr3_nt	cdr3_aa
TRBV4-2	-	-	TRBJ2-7	TGTGCCAGCAGCCAAGAAGGGGGGGTACGCTACGAGCAGTACTTC	CASSQEGGVRYEQYF
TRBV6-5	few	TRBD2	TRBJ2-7	TGTGCCAGCAGTTACCTGACTAGCGGGAGCTGGGAGCAGTACTTC	CASSYLTSGSWEQYF
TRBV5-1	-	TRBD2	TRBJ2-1	TGCGCCAGCAGCTTGGAGAGCGGGAGAAGCAATGAGCAGTTCTTC	CASSLESGRSNEQFF
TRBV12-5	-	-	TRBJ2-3	TGTGCTAGTGAACAGCATACAGGGCCCACAGATACGCAGTATTTT	CASEQHTGPTDTQYF
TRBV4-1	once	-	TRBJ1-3	TGCGCCAGCAGCCAAGCTGACTGGGAGAGACTCTCTGGAAACACCATATATTTT	CASSQADWERLSGNTIYF
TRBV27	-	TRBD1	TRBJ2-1	TGTGCCAGCAGTTTCGGGACAGGCGCCTACAATGAGCAGTTCTTC	CASSFGTGAYNEQFF
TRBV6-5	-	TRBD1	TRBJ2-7	TGTGCCAGCAGTTACTTTGGGACAGGGGGCTTCTACGAGCAGTACTTC	CASSYFGTGGFYEQYF
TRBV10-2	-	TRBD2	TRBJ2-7	TGCGCCAGCCAACTAGCGGGGAGCAACGAGCAGTACTTC	CASQLAGSNEQYF
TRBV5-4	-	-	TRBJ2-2	TGTGCCAGCAGCCCCATCACCGGGGAGCTGTTTTTT	CASSPITGELFF
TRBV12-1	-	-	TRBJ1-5	TGTGCCAGCAGCTCAACAGGGAGTAGCAATCAGCCCCAGCATTTT	CASSSTGSSNQPQHF
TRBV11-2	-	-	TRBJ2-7	TGTGCCAGCAGCTTAGCTTTGGTTTTCGGCGGGGCATCCACCTACGAGCAGTACTTC	CASSLALVFGGASTYEQYF
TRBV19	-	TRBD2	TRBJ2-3	TGTGCCAGTAGAGGGACTAGGTTCACAGATACGCAGTATTTT	CASRGTRFTDTQYF
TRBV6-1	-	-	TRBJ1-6	TGTGCCAGCAGTGAAGGAGCGCGGCCTCGCAATTCACCCCTCCACTTT	CASSEGARPRNSPLHF
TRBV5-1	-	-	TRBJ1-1	TGCGCCAGCAGCTGGGGTACCACTGAAGCTTTCTTT	CASSWGTTEAFF
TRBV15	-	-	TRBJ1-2	TGTGCCACCAGTACCGGACAGCTAAACTATGGCTACACCTTC	CATSTGQLNYGYTF
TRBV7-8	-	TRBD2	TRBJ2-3	TGTGCCAGCAGCCCACAGCGGGGACTTAGCACAGATACGCAGTATTTT	CASSPQRGLSTDTQYF
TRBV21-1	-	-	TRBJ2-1	TGTGCCAGCAGCGCGGGACAGGAGGAAACTTACAATGAGCAGTTCTTC	CASSAGQEETYNEQFF
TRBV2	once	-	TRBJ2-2	TGTGCCAGCAGTGACATCCCAGCGGAGAACACCGGGGAGCTGTTTTTT	CASSDIPAENTGELFF
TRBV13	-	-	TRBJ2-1	TGTGCCAGCAGCTTAGGTGATTTAGACGATCAGTTCTTC	CASSLGDLDDQFF
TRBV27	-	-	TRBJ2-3	TGTGCCAGCAGTTTGTGGGGGCCCAACACAGATACGCAGTATTTT	CASSLWGPNTDTQYF
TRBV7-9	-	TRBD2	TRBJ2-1	TGTGCCAGCAGCTGGACTAGCGGGGGACTCTCCTACAATGAGCAGTTCTTC	CASSWTSGGLSYNEQFF
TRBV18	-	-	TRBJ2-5	TGTGCCAGCTCACCACCGATACAGGGCGGAGAGACCCAGTACTTC	CASSPPIQGGETQYF
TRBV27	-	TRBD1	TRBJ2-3	TGTGCCAGCAGGGACGGACAGGGTACAGATACGCAGTATTTT	CASRDGQGTDTQYF
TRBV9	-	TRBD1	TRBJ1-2	TGTGCCAGCAGCGCCGGACAGGGAATGCGGTTCACCTTC	CASSAGQGMRFTF
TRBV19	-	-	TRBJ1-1	TGTGCCAGTAGTATGTCCGCTTGGACAGTCAACACTGAAGCTTTCTTT	CASSMSAWTVNTEAFF
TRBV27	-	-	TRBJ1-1	TGTGCCAGCAGACCAGCCCCTGGGACTGAAGCTTTCTTT	CASRPAPGTEAFF
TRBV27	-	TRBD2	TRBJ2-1	TGTGCCAGCAGTCGGACTAGCGGGGGTGATGAGCAGTTCTTC	CASSRTSGGDEQFF
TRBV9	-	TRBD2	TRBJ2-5	TGTGCCAGCAGCGCGGGGACTAGCGGGGCTACGTACCAAGAGACCCAGTACTTC	CASSAGTSGATYQETQYF
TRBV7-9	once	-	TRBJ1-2	TGTGCCAGCAGCCGCACGGGGTGGCGGGACTATGGCTACACCTTC	CASSRTGWRDYGYTF
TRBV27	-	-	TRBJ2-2	TGTGCCAGCAGTTTGTCGGTGCAGGGTTGGACCGGGGAGCTGTTTTTT	CASSLSVQGWTGELFF
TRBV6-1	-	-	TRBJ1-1	TGTGCCAGCAGCGGAAACACTGAAGCTTTCTTT	CASSGNTEAFF
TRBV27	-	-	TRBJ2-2	TGTGCCAGCAGCCTCGACGAGAATACCGGGGAGCTGTTTTTT	CASSLDENTGELFF
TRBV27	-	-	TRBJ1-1	TGTGCCAGCAGTTACGGGACTTACTCGGACACTGAAGCTTTCTTT	CASSYGTYSDTEAFF
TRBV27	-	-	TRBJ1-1	TGTGCCAGCAGTTTATCGGGGGCACCGAACACTGAAGCTTTCTTT	CASSLSGAPNTEAFF
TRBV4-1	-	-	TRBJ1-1	TGCGCCAGCAGCCAAGGGGCGGGAACGAACACTGAAGCTTTCTTT	CASSQGAGTNTEAFF
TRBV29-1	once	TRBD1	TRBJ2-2	TGCAGCGTTGAGGGGACAGGGGTAACCGGGGAGCTGTTTTTT	CSVEGTGVTGELFF
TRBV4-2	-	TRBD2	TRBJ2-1	TGTGCCAGCAGCCAAGACCTTAGCGGGGGGGCGGTTGAGCAGTTCTTC	CASSQDLSGGAVEQFF
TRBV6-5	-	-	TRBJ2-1	TGTGCCAGCAGTTACGGGCAGTATCGGGCTTACAATGAGCAGTTCTTC	CASSYGQYRAYNEQFF
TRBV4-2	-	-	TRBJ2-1	TGTGCCAGCAGCCAAGCCCTGGGGTTCCCCTACAATGAGCAGTTCTTC	CASSQALGFPYNEQFF
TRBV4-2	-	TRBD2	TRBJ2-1	TGTGCCAGCGACCTAGCGGGGGGGGGCAATGAGCAGTTCTTC	CASDLAGGGNEQFF
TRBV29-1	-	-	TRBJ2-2	TGCAGCGTTGAAGATCGCGGGGCGGGCACCGGGGAGCTGTTTTTT	CSVEDRGAGTGELFF
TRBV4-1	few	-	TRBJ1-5	TGCGCCAGCAGCAAAGCAGGAAATCAGCCCCAGCATTTT	CASSKAGNQPQHF
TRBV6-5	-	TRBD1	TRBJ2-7	TGTGCCAGCAGTTACGTTACAGGGGGATACGAGCAGTACTTC	CASSYVTGGYEQYF
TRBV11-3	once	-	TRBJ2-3	TGTGCCAGCAGCTTAGAATACGGAATCACAGATACGCAGTATTTT	CASSLEYGITDTQYF